The 5 T cell receptor beta chains below come from one sample, sequenced in a study of molecular identifiers for immune sequencing clone quantification. TCRdb reprocessed the PCR reads via MiXCR and lists one record per CDR3 protein. The profile shows around 40,000 distinct CDR3 sequences, 19% of them singletons. Sequencing was done on a sample of naive CD8+ T cells from blood, with Jurkat cell RNA spiked in. Subset of the sample: FACS-sorted CD8+CD4-CCR7+CD45RA+ naive T cells. The receptors originated from a human donor in good health. Some libraries in this study had Jurkat cell RNA spiked in.

This clonotype was seen repeatedly, ten times or more. This chain joins TRBV7-6 and TRBJ2-3; 9 bases are shared with TRBD2. The CDR3 has 14 residues. Germline CDR1 is SGHVS and CDR2 is FNYEAQ. V shed 5 bases and J 3 bases; nucleotides not matched to a gene: 3. CDR3 region: CASSRAGGTDTQYF. The CDR3 DNA is TGTGCCAGCAGCCGCGCGGGGGGGACAGATACGCAGTATTTT.

The sample holds many counts of this clonotype. The genes are TRBV7-9 and TRBJ2-2; 7 positions match TRBD1. The germline V gene has CDR1 SEHNR and CDR2 FQNEAQ (reference sequence). J was trimmed by 1 base and V by 1 base; bases with no gene match: 3. CDR3 length: 16 amino acids. CDR3 protein: CASSLEGQENTGELFF. CDR3 DNA: TGTGCCAGCAGCTTAGAAGGACAGGAGAACACCGGGGAGCTGTTTTTT.

The sample holds many counts of this clonotype. The rearrangement joins TRBV7-2 to TRBJ1-5; D is uncertain. The CDR3 sequence is 16 residues long. V was clipped by 1 base and J by 0 bases, with 10 bases between them. CDR1 is SGHTA and CDR2 is FQGNSA in the germline V gene. The CDR3 protein is CASSLVVGYSNQPQHF. CDR3 coding DNA: TGTGCCAGCAGCTTAGTAGTAGGATATAGCAATCAGCCCCAGCATTTT.

This clonotype has more than one count but fewer than ten. A much larger clone differs by one base, so this may be a read error. V and J are TRBV7-9 and TRBJ2-5; TRBD1 matches at 8 bases. The CDR3 totals 14 residues. The ends lost 4 bases at V and 9 bases at J; junction bases unmatched: 10. The germline gives CDR1 SEHNR, CDR2 FQNEAQ (reference sequence). CDR3 in amino acids: CASSYPGGAEAQYF. CDR3 sequence (DNA): TGTGCCAGCAGCTATCCAGGGGGCGCGGAGGCCCAGTACTTC.

Only a few counts were recorded for this clonotype. Just one base apart from a much larger clone, this may be a read error. The chain carries TRBV5-1 and TRBJ1-1, with TRBD1 matching 10 bases. The CDR3 runs to 15 residues. The ends lost 4 bases at V and 9 bases at J; junction bases unmatched: 12. CDR1 is SGHRS and CDR2 is YFSETQ in the germline V gene. The CDR3 protein is CASSPMTGGGTKAFF. The CDR3 DNA follows: TGCGCCAGCAGCCCCATGACAGGGGGCGGGACTAAAGCTTTCTTT. The whole variable domain, remainder taken from reference TRBV5-1 and TRBJ1-1, is KAGVTQTPRYLIKTRGQQVTLSCSPISGHRSVSWYQQTPGQGLQFLFEYFSETQRNKGNFPGRFSGRQFSNSRSEMNVSTLELGDSALYLCASSPMTGGGTKAFFGQGTRLTVV.